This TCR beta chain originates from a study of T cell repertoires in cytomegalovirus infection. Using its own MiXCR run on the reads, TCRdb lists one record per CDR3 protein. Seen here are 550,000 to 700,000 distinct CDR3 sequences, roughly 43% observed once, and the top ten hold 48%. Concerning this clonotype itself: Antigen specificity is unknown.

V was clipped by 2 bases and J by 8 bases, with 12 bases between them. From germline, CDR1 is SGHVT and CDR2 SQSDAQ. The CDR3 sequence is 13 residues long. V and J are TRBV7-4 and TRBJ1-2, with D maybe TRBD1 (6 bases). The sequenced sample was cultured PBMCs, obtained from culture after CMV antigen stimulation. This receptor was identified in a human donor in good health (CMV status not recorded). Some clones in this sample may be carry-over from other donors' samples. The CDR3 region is CASSLSDRRGYTF. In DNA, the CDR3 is TGTGCCAGCAGCTTATCGGACAGACGAGGCTACACCTTC.